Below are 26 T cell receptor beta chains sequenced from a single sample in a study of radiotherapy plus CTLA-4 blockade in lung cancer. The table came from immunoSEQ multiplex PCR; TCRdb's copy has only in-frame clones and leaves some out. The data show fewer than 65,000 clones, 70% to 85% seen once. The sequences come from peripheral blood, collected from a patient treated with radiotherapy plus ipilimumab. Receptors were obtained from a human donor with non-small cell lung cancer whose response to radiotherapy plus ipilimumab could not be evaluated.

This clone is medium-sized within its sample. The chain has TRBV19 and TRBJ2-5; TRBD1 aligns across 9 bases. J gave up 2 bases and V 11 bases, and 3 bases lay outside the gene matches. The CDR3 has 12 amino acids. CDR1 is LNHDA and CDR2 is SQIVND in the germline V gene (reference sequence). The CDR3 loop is CAVGQGQETQYF. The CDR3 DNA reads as TGTGCCGTCGGACAGGGGCAAGAGACCCAGTACTTC.

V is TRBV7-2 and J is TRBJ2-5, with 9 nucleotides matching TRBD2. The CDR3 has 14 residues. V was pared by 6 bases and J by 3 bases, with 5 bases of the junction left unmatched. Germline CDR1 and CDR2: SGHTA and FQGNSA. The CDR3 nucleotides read TGTGCCAGCAGGCCGACTAGCGGAGAAGAGACCCAGTACTTC. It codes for CASRPTSGEETQYF.

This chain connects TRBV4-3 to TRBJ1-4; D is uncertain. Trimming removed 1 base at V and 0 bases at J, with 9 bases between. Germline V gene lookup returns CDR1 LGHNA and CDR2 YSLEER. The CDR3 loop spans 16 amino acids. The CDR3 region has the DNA TGCGCCAGCAGCCAAGCCCCGGTGGCAACTAATGAAAAACTGTTTTTT. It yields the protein CASSQAPVATNEKLFF.

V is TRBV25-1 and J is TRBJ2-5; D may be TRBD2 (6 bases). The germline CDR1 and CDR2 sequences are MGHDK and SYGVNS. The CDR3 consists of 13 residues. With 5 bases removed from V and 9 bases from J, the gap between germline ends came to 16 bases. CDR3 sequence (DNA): TGTGCCAGCAGTCTGGGCCTTCCGGGGGCCCAGTACTTC. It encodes CASSLGLPGAQYF. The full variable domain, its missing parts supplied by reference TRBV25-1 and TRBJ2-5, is EADIYQTPRYLVIGTGKKITLECSQTMGHDKMYWYQQDPGMELHLIHYSYGVNSTEKGDLSSESTVSRIRTEHFPLTLESARPSHTSQYLCASSLGLPGAQYFGPGTRLLVL.

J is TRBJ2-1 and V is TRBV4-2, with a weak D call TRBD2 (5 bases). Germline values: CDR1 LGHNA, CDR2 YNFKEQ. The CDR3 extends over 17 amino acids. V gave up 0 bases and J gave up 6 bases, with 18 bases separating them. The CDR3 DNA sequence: TGTGCCAGCAGCCAAGAAGGCAAAACTAGTATGTTCAATGAGCAGTTCTTC. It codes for CASSQEGKTSMFNEQFF.

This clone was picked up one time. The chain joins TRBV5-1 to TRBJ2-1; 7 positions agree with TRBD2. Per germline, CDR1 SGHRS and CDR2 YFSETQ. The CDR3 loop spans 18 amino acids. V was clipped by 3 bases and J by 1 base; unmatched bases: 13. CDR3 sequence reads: CASSSKHQPAGSYNEQFF. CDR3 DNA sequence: TGCGCCAGCAGCTCGAAACACCAACCAGCGGGATCCTACAATGAGCAGTTCTTC.

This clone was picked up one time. The CDR3 here is CASSLRRKGQGGSYEQYF. CDR3 DNA: TGTGCCAGCAGCCTCCGACGCAAAGGACAGGGAGGGTCCTACGAGCAGTACTTC. The chain has TRBV5-4 and TRBJ2-7, with a tentative D call TRBD1 (8 bases). The V gene's germline CDR1 is SGHNT and CDR2 YYREEE (reference sequence). V was clipped by 4 bases and J by 1 base, with 24 bases between them. The CDR3 is made up of 18 amino acids.

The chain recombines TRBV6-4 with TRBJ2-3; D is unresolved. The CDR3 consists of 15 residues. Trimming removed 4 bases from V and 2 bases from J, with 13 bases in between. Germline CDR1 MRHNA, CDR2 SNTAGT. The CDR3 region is CASSVLGSSTDTQYF. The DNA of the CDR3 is TGTGCCAGCAGTGTTTTGGGCTCCTCCACAGATACGCAGTATTTT.

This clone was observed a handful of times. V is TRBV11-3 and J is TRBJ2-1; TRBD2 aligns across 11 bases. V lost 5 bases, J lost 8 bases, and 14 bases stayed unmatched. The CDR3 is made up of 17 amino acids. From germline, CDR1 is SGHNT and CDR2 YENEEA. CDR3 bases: TGTGCCAGCAGCCTGGGTAATCGACTAGCGGGGTTTGATGAGCAGTTCTTC. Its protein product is CASSLGNRLAGFDEQFF. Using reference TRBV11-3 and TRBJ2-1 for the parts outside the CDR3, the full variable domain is EAGVVQSPRYKIIEKKQPVAFWCNPISGHNTLYWYLQNLGQGPELLIRYENEEAVDDSQLPKDRFSAERLKGVDSTLKIQPAELGDSAVYLCASSLGNRLAGFDEQFFGPGTRLTVL.

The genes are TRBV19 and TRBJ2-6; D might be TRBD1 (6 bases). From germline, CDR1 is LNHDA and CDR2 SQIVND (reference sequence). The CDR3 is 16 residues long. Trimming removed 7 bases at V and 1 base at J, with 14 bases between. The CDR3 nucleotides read TGTGCCAGTACTAGACAGGCCTCGTCTGGGGCCAACGTCCTGACTTTC. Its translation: CASTRQASSGANVLTF.

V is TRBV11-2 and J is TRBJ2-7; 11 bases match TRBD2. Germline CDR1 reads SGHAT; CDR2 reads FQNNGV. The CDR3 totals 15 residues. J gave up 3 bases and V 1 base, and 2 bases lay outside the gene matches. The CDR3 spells CASSLVTSGGYEQYF. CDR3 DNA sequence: TGTGCCAGCAGCTTAGTTACTAGCGGGGGCTACGAGCAGTACTTC.

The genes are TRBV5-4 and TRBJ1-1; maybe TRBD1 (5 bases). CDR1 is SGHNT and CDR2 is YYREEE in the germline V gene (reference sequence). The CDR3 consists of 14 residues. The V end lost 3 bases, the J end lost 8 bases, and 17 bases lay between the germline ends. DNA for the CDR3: TGTGCCAGCAGCTCCCCCCAGGACAATGGGGAAGCTTTCTTT. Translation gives CASSSPQDNGEAFF.

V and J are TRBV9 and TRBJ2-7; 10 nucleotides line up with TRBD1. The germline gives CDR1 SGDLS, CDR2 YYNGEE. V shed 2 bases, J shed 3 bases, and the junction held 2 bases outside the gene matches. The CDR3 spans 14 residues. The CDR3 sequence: CASSVRDRGYEQYF. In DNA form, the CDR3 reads TGTGCCAGCAGCGTCCGGGACAGGGGCTACGAGCAGTACTTC.

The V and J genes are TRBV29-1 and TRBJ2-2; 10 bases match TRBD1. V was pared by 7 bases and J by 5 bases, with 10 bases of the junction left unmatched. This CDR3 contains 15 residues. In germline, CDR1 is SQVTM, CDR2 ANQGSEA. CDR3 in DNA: TGCAGCGCTTTCCTAGGACAGGGGGGGACCGGGGAGCTGTTTTTT. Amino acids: CSAFLGQGGTGELFF.

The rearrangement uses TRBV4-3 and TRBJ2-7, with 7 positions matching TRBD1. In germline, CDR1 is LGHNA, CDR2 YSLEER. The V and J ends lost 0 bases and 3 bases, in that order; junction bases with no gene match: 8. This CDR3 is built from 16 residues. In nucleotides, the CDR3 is TGCGCCAGCAGCCAAGACACGGGACAGTCCCACTACGAGCAGTACTTC. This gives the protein CASSQDTGQSHYEQYF.

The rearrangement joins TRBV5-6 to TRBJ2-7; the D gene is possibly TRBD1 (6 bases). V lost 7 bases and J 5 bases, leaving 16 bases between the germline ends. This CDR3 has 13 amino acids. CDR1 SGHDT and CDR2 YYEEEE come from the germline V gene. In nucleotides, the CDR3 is TGTGCCAGCGATTCGGGTGGGGGCCACGAGCAGTACTTC. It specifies CASDSGGGHEQYF.

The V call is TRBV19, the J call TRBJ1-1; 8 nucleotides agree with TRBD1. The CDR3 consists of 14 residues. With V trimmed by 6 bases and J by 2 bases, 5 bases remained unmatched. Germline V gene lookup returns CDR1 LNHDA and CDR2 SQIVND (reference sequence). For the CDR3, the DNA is TGTGCCAGTAGCCCCGGACAGGGAAACACTGAAGCTTTCTTT. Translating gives CASSPGQGNTEAFF.

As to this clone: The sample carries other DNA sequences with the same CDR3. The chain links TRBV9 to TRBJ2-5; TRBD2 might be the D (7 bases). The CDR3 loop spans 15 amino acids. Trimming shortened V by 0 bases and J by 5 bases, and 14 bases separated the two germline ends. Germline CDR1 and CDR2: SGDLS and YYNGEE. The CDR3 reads CASSVGGGRGETQYF. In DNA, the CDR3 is TGTGCCAGCAGCGTAGGAGGGGGGCGGGGGGAGACCCAGTACTTC.

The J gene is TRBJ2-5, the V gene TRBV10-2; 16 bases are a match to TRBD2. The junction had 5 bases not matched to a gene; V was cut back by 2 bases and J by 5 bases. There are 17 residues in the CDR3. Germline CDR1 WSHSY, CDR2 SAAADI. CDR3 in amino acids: CASSEPGLAGGLETQYF. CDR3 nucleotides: TGCGCCAGCAGTGAGCCGGGACTAGCGGGGGGGTTGGAGACCCAGTACTTC.

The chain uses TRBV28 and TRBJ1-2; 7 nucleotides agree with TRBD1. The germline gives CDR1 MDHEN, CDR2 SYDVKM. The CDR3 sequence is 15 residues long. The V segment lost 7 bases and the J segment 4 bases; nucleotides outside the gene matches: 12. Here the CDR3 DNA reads TGTGCCAGCACCTCTCTTAACAGGGGCCGCTATGGCTACACCTTC. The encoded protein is CASTSLNRGRYGYTF.

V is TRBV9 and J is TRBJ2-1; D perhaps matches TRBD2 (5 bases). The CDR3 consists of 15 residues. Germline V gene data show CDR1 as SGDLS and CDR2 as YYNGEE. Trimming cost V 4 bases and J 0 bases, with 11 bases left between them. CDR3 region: CASSPDYFSYNEQFF. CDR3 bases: TGTGCCAGCAGCCCCGACTATTTCTCCTACAATGAGCAGTTCTTC.

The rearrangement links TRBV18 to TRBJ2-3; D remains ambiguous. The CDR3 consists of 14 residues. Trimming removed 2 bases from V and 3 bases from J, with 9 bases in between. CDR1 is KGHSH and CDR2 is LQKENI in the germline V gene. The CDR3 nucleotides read TGTGCCAGCTCACCAAGGAGAGGTACAGATACGCAGTATTTT. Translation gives CASSPRRGTDTQYF.

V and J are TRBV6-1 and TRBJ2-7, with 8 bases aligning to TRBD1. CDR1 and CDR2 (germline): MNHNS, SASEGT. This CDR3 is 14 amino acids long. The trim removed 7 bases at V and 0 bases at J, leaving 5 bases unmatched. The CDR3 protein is CASNRDRSSYEQYF. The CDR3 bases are TGTGCCAGCAACAGGGACAGGAGCTCCTACGAGCAGTACTTC.

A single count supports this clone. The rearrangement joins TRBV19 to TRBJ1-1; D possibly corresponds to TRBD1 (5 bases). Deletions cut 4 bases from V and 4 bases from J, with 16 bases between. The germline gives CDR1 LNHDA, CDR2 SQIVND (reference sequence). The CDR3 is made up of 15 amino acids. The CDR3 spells CASSKVRGTGTEAFF. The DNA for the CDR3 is TGTGCCAGTAGTAAAGTCCGGGGGACGGGCACTGAAGCTTTCTTT. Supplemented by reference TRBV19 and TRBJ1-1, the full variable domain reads DGGITQSPKYLFRKEGQNVTLSCEQNLNHDAMYWYRQDPGQGLRLIYYSQIVNDFQKGDIAEGYSVSREKKESFPLTVTSAQKNPTAFYLCASSKVRGTGTEAFFGQGTRLTVV.

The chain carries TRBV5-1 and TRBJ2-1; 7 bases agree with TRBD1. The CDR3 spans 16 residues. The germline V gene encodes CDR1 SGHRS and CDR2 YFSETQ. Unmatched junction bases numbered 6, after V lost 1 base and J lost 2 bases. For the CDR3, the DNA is TGCGCCAGCAGCTTGAGAGACAGGGTTGCCTACAATGAGCAGTTCTTC. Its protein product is CASSLRDRVAYNEQFF.

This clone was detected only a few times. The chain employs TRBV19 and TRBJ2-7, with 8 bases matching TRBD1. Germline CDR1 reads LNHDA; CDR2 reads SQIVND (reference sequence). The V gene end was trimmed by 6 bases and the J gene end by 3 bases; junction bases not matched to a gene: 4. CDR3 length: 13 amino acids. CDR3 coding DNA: TGTGCCAGTAGGGCAGGGGGCCGCTACGAGCAGTACTTC. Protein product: CASRAGGRYEQYF. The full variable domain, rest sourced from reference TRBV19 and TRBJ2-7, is DGGITQSPKYLFRKEGQNVTLSCEQNLNHDAMYWYRQDPGQGLRLIYYSQIVNDFQKGDIAEGYSVSREKKESFPLTVTSAQKNPTAFYLCASRAGGRYEQYFGPGTRLTVT.